This entry features one TCR beta chain sequence. The CDR3 contains 14 residues. CDR1 SGHNT and CDR2 YENEEA come from the germline V gene. The J segment lost 4 bases and the V segment lost 6 bases, leaving 5 bases of the junction unmatched. This specimen belongs to a study of blood T cell repertoires in COVID-19. Study overall: Sample material is recorded as cDNA or gDNA derived from T cells, B-cell-depleted T cells, or PBMCs.

This table comes from immunoSEQ multiplex PCR, and its TCRdb copy is limited to in-frame clones, with some not included. The table records more than 95,000 clones, around 83% of them present only once. The TCR comes from an elderly woman with acute or convalescent COVID-19. V and J are TRBV11-3 and TRBJ2-5, with 10 bases lining up with TRBD1. Sequencing was carried out using peripheral blood. This CDR3 reads CASRRGQGLETQYF. The CDR3 nucleotides read TGTGCCAGCAGGAGGGGACAGGGGTTAGAGACCCAGTACTTC. Together with reference TRBV11-3 and TRBJ2-5, the CDR3 gives the full variable domain: EAGVVQSPRYKIIEKKQPVAFWCNPISGHNTLYWYLQNLGQGPELLIRYENEEAVDDSQLPKDRFSAERLKGVDSTLKIQPAELGDSAVYLCASRRGQGLETQYFGPGTRLLVL.